Shown below are 13 T cell receptor beta chains from a single sample sequenced in a study of molecular identifiers for immune sequencing clone quantification. From the PCR reads, TCRdb called clonotypes with MiXCR, one entry per CDR3 protein. The sample holds over 550,000 distinct CDR3 sequences, roughly 27% seen once. The sequenced material came from naive CD8+ T cells from blood, with Jurkat cell RNA spiked in. Subset in this sample: FACS-sorted CD8+CD4-CCR7+CD45RA+ naive T cells. The receptors stem from a human donor in good health. Some libraries in this study had Jurkat cell RNA spiked in.

This clonotype is a singleton in its sample. A read error may produce the germline difference seen at one junction end. The V call is TRBV20-1, the J call TRBJ2-2; a possible D gene is TRBD1 (6 bases). Per germline, CDR1 DFQATT and CDR2 SNEGSKA (reference sequence). The CDR3 length is 14 residues. The CDR3: CRARDRMNTGELLF. The CDR3 nucleotides are TGCAGAGCTAGAGACAGGATGAACACCGGGGAGCTGTTATTT.

The V call is TRBV20-1, the J call TRBJ2-3; perhaps D is TRBD1 or TRBD2 (5 bases each). The CDR3 has 19 amino acids. Germline V gene data show CDR1 as DFQATT and CDR2 as SNEGSKA (reference sequence). The V end lost 0 bases, the J end lost 0 bases, and 22 bases lay between the germline ends. In DNA, the CDR3 is TGCAGTGCTAGAGATGCCGGGGCCAGCGGCTATTCTAGCACAGATACGCAGTATTTT. Protein: CSARDAGASGYSSTDTQYF.

On this clonotype: This could be a read error, since a much larger clone is one nucleotide away. V and J are TRBV30 and TRBJ2-1; D not resolved. The V end lost 4 bases, the J end lost 9 bases, and 13 bases lay between the germline ends. CDR1 GTSNPN and CDR2 SVGIG come from the germline V gene (reference sequence). This CDR3 comprises 12 residues. This CDR3 reads CAWIGVPGEQFF. The CDR3 DNA is TGTGCCTGGATAGGAGTGCCTGGTGAGCAGTTCTTC.

There are a few counts of this clonotype. The chain carries TRBV19 and TRBJ2-7; 7 bases line up with TRBD1. This CDR3 region has 14 residues. After removal of 1 base from V and 2 bases from J, the junction contained 2 bases not matched to a gene. Per the germline V gene, CDR1 is LNHDA and CDR2 is SQIVND (reference sequence). The CDR3 coding sequence is TGTGCCAGTAGTATAGTTACAGGGGCCTACGAGCAGTACTTC. The encoded protein is CASSIVTGAYEQYF.

Comment on this clonotype: A much larger clone sits a single nucleotide away, making a read error possible. The rearrangement joins TRBV5-6 to TRBJ1-3; D might be TRBD1 (5 bases). Germline V lookup: CDR1 SGHDT, CDR2 YYEEEE. The V and J ends lost 0 bases and 0 bases respectively, with 10 bases between them. CDR3 size: 16 residues. The CDR3 reads CASSLGGRSSGNTIYF. In DNA form, the CDR3 reads TGTGCCAGCAGCTTGGGGGGCCGGAGCTCTGGAAACACCATATATTTT.

The J gene is TRBJ2-5, the V gene TRBV5-8; D uncertain. This CDR3 is built from 11 residues. Per the germline V gene, CDR1 is SGHTS and CDR2 is YDEGEE. Trimming pared 0 bases from V and 8 bases from J, leaving 5 bases between. The CDR3 nucleotides read TGTGCCAGCAGCTTGGGAAGTACCCAGTACTTC. This sequence encodes CASSLGSTQYF.

This clonotype was observed many times. V gene TRBV4-3 combines with J gene TRBJ2-7; 13 bases are shared with TRBD2. The CDR3 covers 15 residues. V dropped 4 bases and J dropped 7; count of bases not matched to a gene: 7. The germline V gene encodes CDR1 LGHNA and CDR2 YSLEER. The CDR3 DNA reads as TGCGCCAGCAGCCGGCTTGGGACTAGCGGGGAGGAGCAGTACTTC. Translation: CASSRLGTSGEEQYF.

In its sample, this clonotype was seen a few times. This may stem from a read error, because a much larger clone lies one nucleotide away. This CDR3 is missing its conserved last phenylalanine or tryptophan, likely due to a read error. The V gene is TRBV28, the J gene TRBJ2-7; D remains unclear. V was pared by 4 bases and J by 2 bases, with 15 bases between. The V gene's germline CDR1 is MDHEN and CDR2 SYDVKM. CDR3 length: 15 residues. The CDR3 bases are TGTGCCAGCAGTTACCGTGGGCTAAAGGCCTACGAGCAGTACCTC. Encoded protein: CASSYRGLKAYEQYL.

CDR3 loop: CASSFNLLAGGYNEQFF. The DNA for the CDR3 is TGTGCCAGCAGCTTTAATCTCCTAGCCGGGGGCTACAATGAGCAGTTCTTC. V gene TRBV7-2 combines with J gene TRBJ2-1, with D perhaps TRBD2 (6 bases). In germline, CDR1 is SGHTA, CDR2 FQGNSA. The CDR3 covers 17 residues. V lost 3 bases and J lost 3, with 18 bases in between.

Ten or more counts support this clonotype. The chain uses TRBV6-2 or TRBV6-3 and TRBJ1-5; 7 positions match TRBD1. The CDR3 is 17 residues long. V was pared by 0 bases and J by 0 bases, with 5 bases of the junction left unmatched. From germline, CDR1 is MNHEY and CDR2 SVGEGT. CDR3: CASSYSTQGDSNQPQHF. DNA of the CDR3: TGTGCCAGCAGTTACTCGACCCAGGGGGATAGCAATCAGCCCCAGCATTTT.

The rearrangement joins TRBV9 to TRBJ2-5, with D unresolved. The CDR3 has 12 residues. Germline CDR1 and CDR2: SGDLS and YYNGEE. Trimming took 0 bases from V and 5 from J, leaving 5 bases between them. Here the CDR3 reads CASSVGMETQYF. CDR3 DNA: TGTGCCAGCAGCGTAGGAATGGAGACCCAGTACTTC.

There are many counts of this clonotype. V gene TRBV20-1 combines with J gene TRBJ2-7, with D possibly TRBD1 on 6 matching bases. V lost 7 bases to trimming and J lost 1 base, with 14 bases between them. Germline V gene data show CDR1 as DFQATT and CDR2 as SNEGSKA (reference sequence). CDR3 length equals 13 residues. The CDR3 DNA reads as TGCAGTGTCCCCCAGGGACAATCCTACGAGCAGTACTTC. Its translation: CSVPQGQSYEQYF.

The chain couples TRBV6-1 to TRBJ2-7; D is unresolved. V lost 2 bases and J lost 3, with 11 bases in between. There are 14 residues in the CDR3. Germline CDR1 is MNHNS and CDR2 is SASEGT. The CDR3: CASSESDVLYEQYF. CDR3 nucleotides: TGTGCCAGCAGTGAAAGCGACGTACTCTACGAGCAGTACTTC.